A single T cell receptor beta chain is shown here with its context. The trim removed 3 bases at V and 0 bases at J, leaving 1 base unmatched. This CDR3 has 13 amino acids. Germline values: CDR1 GTSNPN, CDR2 SVGIG (reference sequence). The data were taken from a study of blood T cell repertoires in COVID-19. Study overall: Some COVID-19 samples were acute and others convalescent; all came from the United States, Italy and Spain. In each case, the material was cDNA or gDNA derived from T cells, B-cell-depleted T cells, or PBMCs.

Per the original methods: Estimation of nucleated cell counts was performed using reference gene primer amplification. TCRdb's table, derived via immunoSEQ multiplex PCR, lists solely in-frame clones and lacks some. V, J and clone size are taken as reported in that table, and D and trimming were inferred from the DNA itself. In the table there are over 90,000 clones, approximately 78% of which are singletons. The TCR sequence derives from a man aged 50-59 years with active or convalescent COVID-19. Specimen: peripheral blood. The rearrangement joins TRBV30 to TRBJ1-1; 7 positions agree with TRBD1. CDR3 sequence: CAWRGQVNTEAFF. The CDR3 nucleotides are TGTGCCTGGAGAGGACAGGTGAACACTGAAGCTTTCTTT.